The 16 T cell receptor beta chains below were found in one sample sequenced in a study of shared clonotypes between healthy human individuals. Generated by immunoSEQ multiplex PCR, the TCRdb table keeps only in-frame clones and is missing some. This sample yields 150,000 to 200,000 clones, of which roughly 70% are seen a single time; about 9.4% belongs to the top ten. The sequenced material came from memory CD4+ T cells sorted from blood. The sample's subset: CD45RA-negative fraction. The receptors here all came from a man younger than 45 in good health.

The chain couples TRBV6-6 to TRBJ2-5; D perhaps matches TRBD2 (6 bases). The CDR3 loop spans 14 amino acids. Germline CDR1 and CDR2: MNHNY and SVGAGI (reference sequence). Trimming shortened V by 4 bases and J by 5 bases, and 14 bases separated the two germline ends. CDR3 sequence (DNA): TGTGCCAGCAGTTTCGGGAGTCAGTGGGAGACCCAGTACTTC. Protein sequence: CASSFGSQWETQYF.

The V gene is TRBV30, the J gene TRBJ1-5, with D maybe TRBD1 (6 bases). V lost 2 bases, J lost 1 base, and 18 bases lay in between. CDR3 length: 17 residues. Per the germline V gene, CDR1 is GTSNPN and CDR2 is SVGIG (reference sequence). CDR3 amino acids: CAWSSPQGSLSNQPQHF. The CDR3 DNA is TGTGCCTGGAGTTCCCCACAGGGTAGTTTGAGCAATCAGCCCCAGCATTTT.

The chain couples TRBV30 to TRBJ1-3; 9 bases line up with TRBD1. V was clipped by 7 bases and J by 3 bases; unmatched bases: 1. The germline gives CDR1 GTSNPN, CDR2 SVGIG (reference sequence). The CDR3 loop spans 12 amino acids. CDR3 nucleotide sequence: TGTGCCTTGACAGGGGGTGGAAACACCATATATTTT. Translation: CALTGGGNTIYF.

V and J are TRBV29-1 and TRBJ1-2; no clear D gene. The CDR3 contains 12 residues. V gave up 6 bases and J gave up 0 bases, with 8 bases separating them. The germline CDR1 and CDR2 sequences are SQVTM and ANQGSEA. The CDR3 DNA is TGCAGCGTGTCGGGGACTAACTATGGCTACACCTTC. Amino acid sequence: CSVSGTNYGYTF.

The chain employs TRBV5-6 and TRBJ2-7; the match to TRBD2 covers 13 bases. Germline V lookup: CDR1 SGHDT, CDR2 YYEEEE. Trimming removed 4 bases from V and 4 bases from J; junction bases left unmatched: 5. The CDR3 spans 15 residues. This chain's CDR3 is CASSPGLAGAYEQYF. CDR3 nucleotide sequence: TGTGCCAGCAGCCCCGGACTAGCGGGAGCTTACGAGCAGTACTTC.

The chain has TRBV11-2 and TRBJ2-5; perhaps TRBD2 as D (5 bases). Germline CDR1 reads SGHAT; CDR2 reads FQNNGV. Between the trimmed V and J ends, which lost 3 bases and 2 bases, there was a span of 13 bases. This CDR3 region has 15 residues. The CDR3 sequence: CASSFGIVGQETQYF. As DNA, the CDR3 is TGTGCCAGCAGCTTCGGGATAGTCGGACAAGAGACCCAGTACTTC. Full variable domain (missing parts from reference TRBV11-2 and TRBJ2-5): EAGVAQSPRYKIIEKRQSVAFWCNPISGHATLYWYQQILGQGPKLLIQFQNNGVVDDSQLPKDRFSAERLKGVDSTLKIQPAKLEDSAVYLCASSFGIVGQETQYFGPGTRLLVL.

The chain links TRBV7-6 to TRBJ2-1; 12 bases fit TRBD2. The CDR3 contains 15 residues. Trimming cost V 5 bases and J 9 bases; bases outside gene matches: 8. Germline values: CDR1 SGHVS, CDR2 FNYEAQ. CDR3 region: CASSIDTSGRSEQFF. In DNA form, the CDR3 reads TGTGCCAGCAGCATAGATACTAGCGGGAGGAGTGAGCAGTTCTTC.

This rearrangement joins TRBV6-1 to TRBJ2-5; weak D call: TRBD2 (5 bases). The germline V gene has CDR1 MNHNS and CDR2 SASEGT. V lost 1 base to trimming and J lost 10 bases, with 13 bases between them. This CDR3 has 13 residues. The CDR3, as DNA: TGTGCCAGCAGTGAAGGAGGGCAGATTTACCAGTACTTC. It encodes CASSEGGQIYQYF.

For this clone: The junction differs from germline at one of its ends, possibly a read error. The chain carries TRBV19 and TRBJ2-7; 10 nucleotides line up with TRBD2. In germline, CDR1 is LNHDA, CDR2 SQIVND (reference sequence). The CDR3 contains 14 residues. In DNA, the CDR3 is TGTGCCAGTAGATATAGCGGGAGGCCCTACGAGCAGTACTTT. Encoded protein: CASRYSGRPYEQYF.

V gene TRBV4-1 combines with J gene TRBJ2-3; D unclear. The V end lost 0 bases, the J end lost 2 bases, and 9 bases lay between the germline ends. Germline-derived CDR1 and CDR2 are MGHRA and YSYEKL. This CDR3 has 15 residues. CDR3 DNA sequence: TGCGCCAGCAGCCAAGAGGCCGGAAACACAGATACGCAGTATTTT. Its protein product is CASSQEAGNTDTQYF.

This clone was observed a few times. This chain joins TRBV4-2 and TRBJ2-7, with 7 bases matching TRBD2. The germline CDR1 and CDR2 sequences are LGHNA and YNFKEQ. The V gene end was trimmed by 3 bases and the J gene end by 5 bases; junction bases not matched to a gene: 7. This CDR3 is 14 amino acids long. Here the CDR3 reads CASSQSGGLNEQYF. The CDR3 DNA is TGTGCCAGCAGCCAGTCGGGAGGCCTGAACGAGCAGTACTTC.

At least ten counts were recorded for this clone. J is TRBJ2-4 and V is TRBV7-9; D is unclear. The CDR3 runs to 13 residues. In germline, CDR1 is SEHNR, CDR2 FQNEAQ (reference sequence). V dropped 6 bases and J dropped 8 bases, with 14 bases sitting between them. Written as DNA, the CDR3 is TGTGCCAGCAGGAATACCAGCTGGGACATTCAGTACTTC. Translation gives CASRNTSWDIQYF.

This chain links TRBV5-4 with TRBJ2-1, with no clear D. CDR3 length: 12 amino acids. V lost 0 bases to trimming and J lost 9 bases, with 7 bases between them. Germline-derived CDR1 and CDR2 are SGHNT and YYREEE (reference sequence). This CDR3 reads CASSLGLIEQFF. Written as DNA, the CDR3 is TGTGCCAGCAGCTTGGGACTCATTGAGCAGTTCTTC. The whole variable domain, filled in from reference TRBV5-4 and TRBJ2-1, reads ETGVTQSPTHLIKTRGQQVTLRCSSQSGHNTVSWYQQALGQGPQFIFQYYREEENGRGNFPPRFSGLQFPNYSSELNVNALELDDSALYLCASSLGLIEQFFGPGTRLTVL.

The chain couples TRBV7-8 to TRBJ1-2; D is unclear. Per germline, CDR1 SGHVS and CDR2 FQNEAQ. Trimming stripped 3 bases from V and 5 bases from J, with 10 bases between. The CDR3 extends over 13 amino acids. DNA for the CDR3: TGTGCCAGCAGCTTGGGCCCCGAATATGGCTACACCTTC. Translation gives CASSLGPEYGYTF.

V and J are TRBV7-2 and TRBJ2-3; 13 bases line up with TRBD2. V dropped 5 bases and J dropped 2; count of bases not matched to a gene: 4. The CDR3 length is 16 residues. Looked up from germline, CDR1 is SGHTA and CDR2 is FQGNSA. CDR3 sequence (DNA): TGTGCCAGCAGCCGGACTAGCGGGAGTTACACAGATACGCAGTATTTT. It is translated as CASSRTSGSYTDTQYF. The variable domain in full, completed from reference TRBV7-2 and TRBJ2-3, reads GAGVSQSPSNKVTEKGKDVELRCDPISGHTALYWYRQSLGQGLEFLIYFQGNSAPDKSGLPSDRFSAERTGGSVSTLTIQRTQQEDSAVYLCASSRTSGSYTDTQYFGPGTRLTVL.

This chain joins TRBV27 and TRBJ1-1; D gene unclear. Looked up from germline, CDR1 is MNHEY and CDR2 is SMNVEV (reference sequence). This CDR3 is built from 14 residues. Trimming left V 4 bases short and J 5 bases short, with 14 bases between. The CDR3, as DNA: TGTGCCAGCAGTTCACCCGGCCTGGGGACTGAAGCTTTCTTT. This sequence encodes CASSSPGLGTEAFF.